The 9 T cell receptor beta chains below come from one sample, sequenced in a study of molecular identifiers for immune sequencing clone quantification. TCRdb ran MiXCR on the PCR reads and lists one entry per CDR3 protein. The sample yields hundreds of thousands of distinct CDR3 sequences, 20% seen once. The material sequenced was naive CD8+ T cells from blood, with Jurkat cell RNA spiked in. Indicated subset: FACS-sorted CD8+CD4-CCR7+CD45RA+ naive T cells. The receptors originated from a human donor in good health. Some libraries in this study had Jurkat cell RNA spiked in.

This clonotype was found many times. The CDR3 protein is CATSDFSRGYLSNEQFF. The CDR3 DNA reads as TGTGCCACCAGTGATTTTAGTAGGGGGTACCTTAGCAATGAGCAGTTCTTC. The chain employs TRBV24-1 and TRBJ2-1, with D maybe TRBD1 (6 bases). CDR1 and CDR2 (germline): KGHDR, SFDVKD. V was cut by 1 base and J by 6 bases, with 18 bases left in between. This CDR3 spans 17 amino acids.

The chain has TRBV7-6 and TRBJ1-1; D is unclear. The CDR3 has 14 residues. The germline V and J ends were trimmed by 1 base and 8 bases, with 14 bases remaining between them. CDR1 SGHVS and CDR2 FNYEAQ come from the germline V gene. The CDR3 loop is CASSLGVGPGEAFF. DNA for the CDR3: TGTGCCAGCAGCTTAGGTGTTGGGCCGGGGGAAGCTTTCTTT.

This clonotype appeared many times. The J gene is TRBJ2-3, the V gene TRBV7-9; 10 bases line up with TRBD2. Germline V gives CDR1 SEHNR, CDR2 FQNEAQ (reference sequence). With 11 bases clipped from V and 2 bases from J, the junction kept 10 bases outside the gene matches. The length of the CDR3 is 15 residues. The CDR3 sequence: CAEDRLAGDTDTQYF. The DNA of the CDR3 is TGTGCCGAGGATCGGCTAGCGGGGGACACAGATACGCAGTATTTT.

This clonotype came up many times. This rearrangement joins TRBV28 to TRBJ2-3, with a possible D match to TRBD2 (6 bases). There are 16 residues in the CDR3. Germline CDR1 MDHEN, CDR2 SYDVKM. V dropped 7 bases and J dropped 2 bases, with 19 bases sitting between them. CDR3 DNA sequence: TGTGCCAGCACTCCCTTACGGGAGTTGTCCACAGATACGCAGTATTTT. It is translated as CASTPLRELSTDTQYF.

This chain uses TRBV27 with TRBJ2-7; D is tentatively TRBD1 or TRBD2 (5 bases each). V lost 3 bases and J 0 bases, leaving 12 bases between the germline ends. The CDR3 consists of 15 residues. CDR1 and CDR2 (germline): MNHEY, SMNVEV (reference sequence). CDR3 region: CASSFTGAPSYEQYF. As DNA, the CDR3 is TGTGCCAGCAGTTTTACCGGGGCCCCCTCCTACGAGCAGTACTTC.

Only a few counts were recorded for this clonotype. The V call is TRBV20-1, the J call TRBJ2-3, with 8 bases lining up with TRBD2. The CDR3 extends over 16 amino acids. In germline, CDR1 is DFQATT, CDR2 SNEGSKA (reference sequence). After removal of 0 bases from V and 4 bases from J, the junction contained 9 bases not matched to a gene. The CDR3 DNA sequence: TGCAGTGCTAGAGACTCTAGCGGGCTGGGTTCAGATACGCAGTATTTT. This sequence encodes CSARDSSGLGSDTQYF.

On this clonotype itself: This may be a read error: a much more frequent sequence differs by one nucleotide. This chain joins TRBV5-1 and TRBJ2-1; D perhaps matches TRBD1 (6 bases). Per the germline V gene, CDR1 is SGHRS and CDR2 is YFSETQ. The CDR3 is 13 residues long. The CDR3 reads CASIGQNYNGQFF. DNA for the CDR3: TGCGCCAGCATCGGACAGAACTACAATGGGCAGTTCTTC.

This clonotype was seen ten or more times. The chain combines TRBV9 with TRBJ2-5; unclear D gene. V was trimmed by 3 bases and J by 0 bases, leaving 3 bases between them. The CDR3 length is 12 residues. Germline values: CDR1 SGDLS, CDR2 YYNGEE. CDR3 protein: CASSAYQETQYF. The DNA of the CDR3 is TGTGCCAGCAGCGCCTACCAAGAGACCCAGTACTTC.

This clonotype was counted ten times or more. The genes are TRBV27 and TRBJ2-7, with D perhaps given as TRBD1 or TRBD2 (6 bases each). Germline assignment: CDR1 MNHEY and CDR2 SMNVEV (reference sequence). The ends were cut back, 8 bases at V and 3 bases at J, with 17 bases in the middle. The CDR3 has 14 residues. This chain's CDR3 is CASRGTQLDYEQYF. The CDR3 region has the DNA TGTGCCAGCCGCGGGACACAATTAGACTACGAGCAGTACTTC.